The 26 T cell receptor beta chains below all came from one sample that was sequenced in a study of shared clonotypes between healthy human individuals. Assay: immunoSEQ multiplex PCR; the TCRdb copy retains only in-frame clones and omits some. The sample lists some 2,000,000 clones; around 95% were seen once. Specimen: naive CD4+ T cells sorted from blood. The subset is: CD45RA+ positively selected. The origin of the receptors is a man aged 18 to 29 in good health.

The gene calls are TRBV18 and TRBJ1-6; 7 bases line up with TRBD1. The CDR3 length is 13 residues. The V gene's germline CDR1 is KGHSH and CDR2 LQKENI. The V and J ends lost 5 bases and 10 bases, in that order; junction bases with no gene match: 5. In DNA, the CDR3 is TGTGCCAGCTCAGGGACAGAGCTATCACCCCTCCACTTT. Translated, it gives CASSGTELSPLHF.

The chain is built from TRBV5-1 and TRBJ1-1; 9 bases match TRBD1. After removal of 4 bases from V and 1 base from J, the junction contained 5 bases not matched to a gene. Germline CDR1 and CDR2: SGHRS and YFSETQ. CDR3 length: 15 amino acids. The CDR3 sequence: CASSPSDRGNTEAFF. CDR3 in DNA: TGCGCCAGCAGCCCCTCGGACAGGGGGAACACTGAAGCTTTCTTT. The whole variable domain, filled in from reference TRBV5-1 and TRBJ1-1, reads KAGVTQTPRYLIKTRGQQVTLSCSPISGHRSVSWYQQTPGQGLQFLFEYFSETQRNKGNFPGRFSGRQFSNSRSEMNVSTLELGDSALYLCASSPSDRGNTEAFFGQGTRLTVV.

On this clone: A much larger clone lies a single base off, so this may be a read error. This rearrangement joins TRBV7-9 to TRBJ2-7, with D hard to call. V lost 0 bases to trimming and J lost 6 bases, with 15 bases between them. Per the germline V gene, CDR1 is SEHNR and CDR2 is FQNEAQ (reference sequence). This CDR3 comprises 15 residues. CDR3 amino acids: CASSLALTSPPEQYF. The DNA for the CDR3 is TGTGCCAGCAGCTTAGCGCTGACTTCACCCCCCGAGCAGTACTTC. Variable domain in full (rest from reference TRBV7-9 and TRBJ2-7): DTGVSQNPRHKITKRGQNVTFRCDPISEHNRLYWYRQTLGQGPEFLTYFQNEAQLEKSRLLSDRFSAERPKGSFSTLEIQRTEQGDSAMYLCASSLALTSPPEQYFGPGTRLTVT.

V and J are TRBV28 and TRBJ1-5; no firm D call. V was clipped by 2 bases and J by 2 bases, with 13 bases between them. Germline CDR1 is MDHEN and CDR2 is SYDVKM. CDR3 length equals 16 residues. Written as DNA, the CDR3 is TGTGCCAGCAGTTTACCCAGTTCTACCGGCAATCAGCCCCAGCATTTT. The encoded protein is CASSLPSSTGNQPQHF.

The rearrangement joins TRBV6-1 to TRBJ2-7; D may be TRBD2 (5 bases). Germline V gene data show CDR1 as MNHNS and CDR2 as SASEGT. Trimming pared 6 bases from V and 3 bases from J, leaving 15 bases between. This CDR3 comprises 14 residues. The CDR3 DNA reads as TGTGCCAGCAGAACAGACAATGGAGGCTACGAGCAGTACTTC. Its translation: CASRTDNGGYEQYF.

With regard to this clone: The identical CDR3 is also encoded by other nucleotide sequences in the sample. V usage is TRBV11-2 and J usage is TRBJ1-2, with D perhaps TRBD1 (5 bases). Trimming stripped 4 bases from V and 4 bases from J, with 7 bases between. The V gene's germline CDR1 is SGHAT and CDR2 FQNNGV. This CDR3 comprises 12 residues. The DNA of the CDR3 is TGTGCCAGCAGCTCAGACAGCTATGGCTACACCTTC. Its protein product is CASSSDSYGYTF. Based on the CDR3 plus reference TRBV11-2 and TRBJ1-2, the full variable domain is EAGVAQSPRYKIIEKRQSVAFWCNPISGHATLYWYQQILGQGPKLLIQFQNNGVVDDSQLPKDRFSAERLKGVDSTLKIQPAKLEDSAVYLCASSSDSYGYTFGSGTRLTVV.

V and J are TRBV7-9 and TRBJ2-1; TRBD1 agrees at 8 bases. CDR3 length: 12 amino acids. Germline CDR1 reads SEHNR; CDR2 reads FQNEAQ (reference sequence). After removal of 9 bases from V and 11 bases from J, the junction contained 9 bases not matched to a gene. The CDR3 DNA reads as TGTGCCAGTTTGCGTGACAGGGGACAGCAGTTCTTC. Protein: CASLRDRGQQFF.

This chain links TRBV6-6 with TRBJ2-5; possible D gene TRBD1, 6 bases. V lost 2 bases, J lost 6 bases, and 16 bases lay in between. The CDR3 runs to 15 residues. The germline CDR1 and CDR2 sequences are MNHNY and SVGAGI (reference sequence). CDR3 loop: CASSYEQGGGKTQYF. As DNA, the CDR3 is TGTGCCAGCAGTTACGAACAGGGCGGAGGAAAGACCCAGTACTTC.

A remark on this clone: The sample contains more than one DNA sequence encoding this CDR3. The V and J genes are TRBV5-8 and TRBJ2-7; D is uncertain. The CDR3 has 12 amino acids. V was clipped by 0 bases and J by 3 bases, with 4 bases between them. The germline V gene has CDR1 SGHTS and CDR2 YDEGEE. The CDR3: CASSLDDYEQYF. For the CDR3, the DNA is TGTGCCAGCAGCTTGGACGACTACGAGCAGTACTTC.

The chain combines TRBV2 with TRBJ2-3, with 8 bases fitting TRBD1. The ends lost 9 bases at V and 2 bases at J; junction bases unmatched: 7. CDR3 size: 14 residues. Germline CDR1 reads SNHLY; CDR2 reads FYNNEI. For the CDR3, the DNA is TGTGCCAGGAGGACAGGGAGATTCACAGATACGCAGTATTTT. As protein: CARRTGRFTDTQYF. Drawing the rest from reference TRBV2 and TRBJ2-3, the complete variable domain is EPEVTQTPSHQVTQMGQEVILRCVPISNHLYFYWYRQILGQKVEFLVSFYNNEISEKSEIFDDQFSVERPDGSNFTLKIRSTKLEDSAMYFCARRTGRFTDTQYFGPGTRLTVL.

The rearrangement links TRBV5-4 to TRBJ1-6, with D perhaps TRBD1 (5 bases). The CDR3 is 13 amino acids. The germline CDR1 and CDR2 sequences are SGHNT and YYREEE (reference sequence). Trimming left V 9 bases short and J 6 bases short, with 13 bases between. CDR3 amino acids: CATGPQGNSPLHF. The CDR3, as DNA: TGTGCCACCGGGCCCCAGGGTAATTCACCCCTCCACTTT.

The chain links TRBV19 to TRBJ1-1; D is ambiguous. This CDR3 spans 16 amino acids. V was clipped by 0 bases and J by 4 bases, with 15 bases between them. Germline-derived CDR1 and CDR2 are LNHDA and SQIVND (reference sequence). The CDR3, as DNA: TGTGCCAGTAGTATAGACTCCCTGAGCCGGGGCACTGAAGCTTTCTTT. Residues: CASSIDSLSRGTEAFF.

The CDR3 DNA follows: TGTGCCAGTAGTGGAACCGGTGCCGGAGAGTATGAGCAGTACTTC. Residues: CASSGTGAGEYEQYF. The chain is built from TRBV19 and TRBJ2-7, with D unclear. The ends were cut back, 5 bases at V and 7 bases at J, with 21 bases in the middle. This CDR3 comprises 15 residues. CDR1 and CDR2 from the germline V gene are LNHDA and SQIVND (reference sequence).

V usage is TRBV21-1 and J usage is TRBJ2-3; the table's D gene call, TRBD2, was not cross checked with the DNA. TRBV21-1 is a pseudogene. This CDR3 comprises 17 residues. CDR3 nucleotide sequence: TGTGCCAGCAGCACCGAACTCGCGTTCGAGCACACAGATACGCAGTATTTT. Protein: CASSTELAFEHTDTQYF.

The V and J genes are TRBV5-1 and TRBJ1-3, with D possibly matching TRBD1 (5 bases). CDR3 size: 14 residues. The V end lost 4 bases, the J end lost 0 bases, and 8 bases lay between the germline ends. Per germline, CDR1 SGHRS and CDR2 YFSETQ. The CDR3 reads CASSPDTSGNTIYF. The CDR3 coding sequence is TGCGCCAGCAGCCCGGACACCTCTGGAAACACCATATATTTT.

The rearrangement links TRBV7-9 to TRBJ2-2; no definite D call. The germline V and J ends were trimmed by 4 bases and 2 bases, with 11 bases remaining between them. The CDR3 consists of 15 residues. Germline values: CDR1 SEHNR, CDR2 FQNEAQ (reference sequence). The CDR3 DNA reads TGTGCCAGCAGCTCCTGGGCGTTCAACACCGGGGAGCTGTTTTTT. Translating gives CASSSWAFNTGELFF.

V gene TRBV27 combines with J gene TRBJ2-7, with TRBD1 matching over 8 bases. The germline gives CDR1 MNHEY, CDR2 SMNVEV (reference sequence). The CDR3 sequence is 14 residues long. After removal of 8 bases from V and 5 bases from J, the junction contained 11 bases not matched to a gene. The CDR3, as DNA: TGTGCCAGCGGATTTCGGGCAGGGGGCCACGAGCAGTACTTC. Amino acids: CASGFRAGGHEQYF.

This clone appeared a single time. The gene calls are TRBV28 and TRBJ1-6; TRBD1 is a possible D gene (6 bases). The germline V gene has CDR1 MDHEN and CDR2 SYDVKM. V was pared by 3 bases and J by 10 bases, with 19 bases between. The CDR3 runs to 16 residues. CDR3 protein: CASSFHGGGAGSPLHF. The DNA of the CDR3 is TGTGCCAGCAGTTTCCACGGGGGGGGCGCAGGCTCACCCCTCCACTTT.

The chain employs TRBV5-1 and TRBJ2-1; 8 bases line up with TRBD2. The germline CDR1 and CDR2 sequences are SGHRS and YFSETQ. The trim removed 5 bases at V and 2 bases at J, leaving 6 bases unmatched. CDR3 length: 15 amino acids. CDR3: CASSPGTRTYNEQFF. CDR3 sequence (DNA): TGCGCCAGCAGTCCCGGGACTAGGACCTACAATGAGCAGTTCTTC. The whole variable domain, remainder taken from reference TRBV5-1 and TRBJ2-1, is KAGVTQTPRYLIKTRGQQVTLSCSPISGHRSVSWYQQTPGQGLQFLFEYFSETQRNKGNFPGRFSGRQFSNSRSEMNVSTLELGDSALYLCASSPGTRTYNEQFFGPGTRLTVL.

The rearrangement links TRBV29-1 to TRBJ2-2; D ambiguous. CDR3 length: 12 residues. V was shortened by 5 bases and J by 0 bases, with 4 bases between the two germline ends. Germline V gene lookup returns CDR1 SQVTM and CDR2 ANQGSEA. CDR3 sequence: CSVSPNTGELFF. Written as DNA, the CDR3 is TGCAGCGTTAGCCCGAACACCGGGGAGCTGTTTTTT.

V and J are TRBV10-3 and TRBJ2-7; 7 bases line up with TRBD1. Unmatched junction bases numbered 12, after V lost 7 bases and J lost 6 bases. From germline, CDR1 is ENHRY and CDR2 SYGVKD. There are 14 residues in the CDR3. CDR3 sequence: CAITPGQSPREQYF. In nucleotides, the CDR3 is TGTGCCATCACCCCGGGACAGTCACCACGCGAGCAGTACTTC.

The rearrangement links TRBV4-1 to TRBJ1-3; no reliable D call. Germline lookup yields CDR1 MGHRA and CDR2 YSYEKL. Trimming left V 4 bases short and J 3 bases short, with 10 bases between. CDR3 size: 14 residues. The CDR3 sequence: CASSREIGGNTIYF. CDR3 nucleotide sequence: TGCGCCAGCAGCCGAGAGATCGGTGGAAACACCATATATTTT.

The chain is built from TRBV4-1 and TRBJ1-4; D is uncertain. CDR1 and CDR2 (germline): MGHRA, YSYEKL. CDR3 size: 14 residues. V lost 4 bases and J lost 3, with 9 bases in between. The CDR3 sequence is CASSPPRANEKLFF. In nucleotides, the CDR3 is TGCGCCAGCAGCCCGCCGAGAGCTAATGAAAAACTGTTTTTT.

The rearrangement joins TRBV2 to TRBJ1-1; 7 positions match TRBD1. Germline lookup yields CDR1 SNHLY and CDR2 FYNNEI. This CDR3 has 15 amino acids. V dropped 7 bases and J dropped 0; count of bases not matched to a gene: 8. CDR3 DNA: TGTGCCAGCATTCCCCGGACAGGCATGAACACTGAAGCTTTCTTT. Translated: CASIPRTGMNTEAFF.

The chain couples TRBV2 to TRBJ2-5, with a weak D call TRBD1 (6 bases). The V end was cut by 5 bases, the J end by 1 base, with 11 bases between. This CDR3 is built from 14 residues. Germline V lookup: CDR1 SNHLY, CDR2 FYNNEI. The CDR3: CASSLQGTQETQYF. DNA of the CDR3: TGTGCCAGCAGTTTACAGGGTACCCAAGAGACCCAGTACTTC.

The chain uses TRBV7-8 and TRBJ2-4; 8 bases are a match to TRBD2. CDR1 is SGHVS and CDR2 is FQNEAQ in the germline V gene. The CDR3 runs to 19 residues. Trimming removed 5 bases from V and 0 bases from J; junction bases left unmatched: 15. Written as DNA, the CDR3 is TGTGCCAGCAGCCGCGCTGGGCGGGAGGTTATTCTAGCCAAAAACATTCAGTACTTC. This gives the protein CASSRAGREVILAKNIQYF.